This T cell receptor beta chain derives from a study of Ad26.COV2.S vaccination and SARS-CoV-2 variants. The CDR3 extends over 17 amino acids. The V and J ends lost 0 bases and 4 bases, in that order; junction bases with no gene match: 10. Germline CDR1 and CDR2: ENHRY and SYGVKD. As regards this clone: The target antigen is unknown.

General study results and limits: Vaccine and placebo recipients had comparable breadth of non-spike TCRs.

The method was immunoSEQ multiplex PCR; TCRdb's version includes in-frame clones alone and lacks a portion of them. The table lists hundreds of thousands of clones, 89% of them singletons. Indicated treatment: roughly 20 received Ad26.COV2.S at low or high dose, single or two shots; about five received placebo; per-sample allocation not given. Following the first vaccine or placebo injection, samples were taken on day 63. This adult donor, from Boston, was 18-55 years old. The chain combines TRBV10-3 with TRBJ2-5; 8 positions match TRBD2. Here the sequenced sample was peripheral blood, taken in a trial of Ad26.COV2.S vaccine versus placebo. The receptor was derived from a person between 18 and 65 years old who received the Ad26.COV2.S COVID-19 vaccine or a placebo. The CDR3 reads CAISESGSGGGRETQYF. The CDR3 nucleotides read TGTGCCATCAGTGAGTCGGGGAGCGGGGGAGGTCGAGAGACCCAGTACTTC.